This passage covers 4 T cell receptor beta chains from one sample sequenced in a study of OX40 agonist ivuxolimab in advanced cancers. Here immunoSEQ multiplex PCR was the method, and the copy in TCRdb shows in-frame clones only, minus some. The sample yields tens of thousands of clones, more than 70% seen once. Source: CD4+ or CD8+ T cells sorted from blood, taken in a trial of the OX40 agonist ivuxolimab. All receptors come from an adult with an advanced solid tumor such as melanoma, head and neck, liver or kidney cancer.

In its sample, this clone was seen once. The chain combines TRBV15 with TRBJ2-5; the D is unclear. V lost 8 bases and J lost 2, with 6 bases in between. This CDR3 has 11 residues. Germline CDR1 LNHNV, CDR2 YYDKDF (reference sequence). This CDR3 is CATHRQETQYF. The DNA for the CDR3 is TGTGCCACCCACAGACAAGAGACCCAGTACTTC.

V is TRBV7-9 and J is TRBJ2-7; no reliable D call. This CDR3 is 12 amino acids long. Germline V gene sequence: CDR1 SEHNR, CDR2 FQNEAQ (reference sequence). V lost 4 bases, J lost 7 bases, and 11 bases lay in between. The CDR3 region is CASSSNSQEQYF. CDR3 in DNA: TGTGCCAGCAGCTCAAACTCTCAGGAGCAGTACTTC.

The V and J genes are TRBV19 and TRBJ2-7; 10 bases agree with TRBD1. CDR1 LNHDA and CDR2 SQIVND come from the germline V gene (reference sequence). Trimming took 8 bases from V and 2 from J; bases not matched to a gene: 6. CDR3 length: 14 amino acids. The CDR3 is CASGSGQGPYEQYF. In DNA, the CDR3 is TGTGCCAGTGGCTCGGGACAGGGGCCCTACGAGCAGTACTTC.

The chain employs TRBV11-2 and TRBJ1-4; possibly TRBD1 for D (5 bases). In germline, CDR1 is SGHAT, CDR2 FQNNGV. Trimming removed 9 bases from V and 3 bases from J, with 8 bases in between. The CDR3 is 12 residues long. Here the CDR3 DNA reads TGTGCCAGGACCAGGGCTAATGAAAAACTGTTTTTT. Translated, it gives CARTRANEKLFF.